There are many counts of the clone carrying this TCR beta chain. Its antigen remains unknown. The entry originates in a study of T cell repertoires in cytomegalovirus infection. The study's findings and limits: The ex vivo response was dominated by HLA-C-restricted CMV-specific TCR beta clonotypes.

TCRdb redid the calling of the reads with MiXCR, one entry per CDR3 protein. The table has roughly 860,000 distinct CDR3 sequences, approximately 32% seen once. CDR3 length: 13 residues. V lost 6 bases, J lost 4 bases, and 12 bases lay in between. The V and J genes are TRBV12-3 or TRBV12-4 and TRBJ1-2; perhaps TRBD1 as D (6 bases). The sequencing here drew on cultured CD8+ T cells from PBMCs, taken from culture after CMV antigen stimulation. This sequence originates from a human donor in good health (CMV status not recorded). Some clones in this sample may be carry-over from other donors' samples. DNA for the CDR3: TGTGCCAGCAGGGCAACAGGGACCTATGGCTACACCTTC. Encoded protein: CASRATGTYGYTF.